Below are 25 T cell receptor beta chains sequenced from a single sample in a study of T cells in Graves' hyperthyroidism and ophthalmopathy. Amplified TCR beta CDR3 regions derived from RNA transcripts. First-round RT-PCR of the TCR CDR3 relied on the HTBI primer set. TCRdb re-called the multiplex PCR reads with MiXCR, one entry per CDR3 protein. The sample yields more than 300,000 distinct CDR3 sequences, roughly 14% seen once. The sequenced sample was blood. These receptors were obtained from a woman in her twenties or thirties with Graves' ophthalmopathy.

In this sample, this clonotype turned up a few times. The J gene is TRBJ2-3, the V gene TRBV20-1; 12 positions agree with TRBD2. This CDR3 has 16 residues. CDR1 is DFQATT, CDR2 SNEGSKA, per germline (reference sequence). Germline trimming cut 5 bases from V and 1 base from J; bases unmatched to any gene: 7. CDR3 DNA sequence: TGCAGTGCTGGAAGACTAGCGGGGGCGCGCACAGATACGCAGTATTTT. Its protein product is CSAGRLAGARTDTQYF.

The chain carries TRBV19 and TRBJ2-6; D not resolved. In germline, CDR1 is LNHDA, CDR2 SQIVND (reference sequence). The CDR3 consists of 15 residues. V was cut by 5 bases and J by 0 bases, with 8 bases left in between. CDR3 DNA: TGTGCCAGTAGTGCCTCAACCTCTGGGGCCAACGTCCTGACTTTC. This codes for CASSASTSGANVLTF.

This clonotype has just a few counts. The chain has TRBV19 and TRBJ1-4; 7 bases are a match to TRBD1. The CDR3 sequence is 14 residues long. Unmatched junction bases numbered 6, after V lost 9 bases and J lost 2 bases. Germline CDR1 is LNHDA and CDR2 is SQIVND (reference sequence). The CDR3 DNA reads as TGTGCCAGCCAACAGGGGACTACTAATGAAAAACTGTTTTTT. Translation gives CASQQGTTNEKLFF.

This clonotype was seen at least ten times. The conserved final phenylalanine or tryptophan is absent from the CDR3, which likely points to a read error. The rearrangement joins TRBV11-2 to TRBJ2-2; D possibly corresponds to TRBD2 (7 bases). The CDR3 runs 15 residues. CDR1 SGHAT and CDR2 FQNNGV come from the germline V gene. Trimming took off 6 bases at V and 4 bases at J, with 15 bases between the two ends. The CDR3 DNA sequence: TGTGCCAGCAGGGGGGGGGGCCGGGGCACCGGGGAGCTGTTTTCT. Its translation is CASRGGGRGTGELFS.

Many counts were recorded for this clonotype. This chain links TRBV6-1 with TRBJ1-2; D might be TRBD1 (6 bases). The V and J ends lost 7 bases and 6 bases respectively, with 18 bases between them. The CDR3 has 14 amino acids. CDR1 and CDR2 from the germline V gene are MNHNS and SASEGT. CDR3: CASKARTEPDGYTF. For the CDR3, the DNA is TGTGCCAGCAAGGCCAGGACAGAACCGGATGGCTACACCTTC.

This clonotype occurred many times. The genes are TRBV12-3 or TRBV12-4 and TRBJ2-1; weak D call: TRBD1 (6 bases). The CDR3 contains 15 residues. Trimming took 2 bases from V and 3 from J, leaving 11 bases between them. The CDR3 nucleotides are TGTGCCAGCAGTTTACAGGGGTCAGACTACAATGAGCAGTTCTTC. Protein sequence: CASSLQGSDYNEQFF.

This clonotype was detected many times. CDR3 residues: CASSPDASSYNEQFF. CDR3 DNA sequence: TGTGCCAGCTCACCCGACGCGAGCTCCTACAATGAGCAGTTCTTC. The genes are TRBV18 and TRBJ2-1; D ambiguous. V lost 3 bases and J 0 bases, leaving 9 bases between the germline ends. In germline, CDR1 is KGHSH, CDR2 LQKENI. This CDR3 has 15 amino acids.

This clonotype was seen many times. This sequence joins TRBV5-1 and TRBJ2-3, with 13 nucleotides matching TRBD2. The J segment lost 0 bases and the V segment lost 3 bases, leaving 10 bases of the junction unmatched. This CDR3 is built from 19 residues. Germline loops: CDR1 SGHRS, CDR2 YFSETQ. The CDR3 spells CASSSGLAGFRSSTDTQYF. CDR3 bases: TGCGCCAGCAGCTCGGGACTAGCGGGGTTCAGATCTAGCACAGATACGCAGTATTTT.

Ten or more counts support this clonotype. The CDR3 DNA reads as TGTGCCAGCCTTAGCGGGGGTGCAGATACGCAGTATTTT. It yields the protein CASLSGGADTQYF. The chain is built from TRBV18 and TRBJ2-3; 9 nucleotides line up with TRBD2. CDR1 KGHSH and CDR2 LQKENI come from the germline V gene. CDR3 length: 13 amino acids. Trimming cost V 8 bases and J 4 bases; bases outside gene matches: 4. Together with reference TRBV18 and TRBJ2-3, the CDR3 gives the full variable domain: NAGVMQNPRHLVRRRGQEARLRCSPMKGHSHVYWYRQLPEEGLKFMVYLQKENIIDESGMPKERFSAEFPKEGPSILRIQQVVRGDSAAYFCASLSGGADTQYFGPGTRLTVL.

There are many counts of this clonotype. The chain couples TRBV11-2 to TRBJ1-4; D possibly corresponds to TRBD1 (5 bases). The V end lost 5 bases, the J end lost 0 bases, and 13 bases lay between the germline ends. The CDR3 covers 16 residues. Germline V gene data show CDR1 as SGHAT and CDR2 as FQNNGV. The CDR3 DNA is TGTGCCAGCAGCCCCCGGATAGGGGCAACTAATGAAAAACTGTTTTTT. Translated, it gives CASSPRIGATNEKLFF.

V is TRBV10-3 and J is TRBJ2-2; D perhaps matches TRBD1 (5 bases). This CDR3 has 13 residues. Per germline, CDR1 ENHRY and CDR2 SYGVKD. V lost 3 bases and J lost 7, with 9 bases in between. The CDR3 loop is CAISDGHVGELFF. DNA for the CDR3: TGTGCCATCAGTGACGGACATGTCGGGGAGCTGTTTTTT.

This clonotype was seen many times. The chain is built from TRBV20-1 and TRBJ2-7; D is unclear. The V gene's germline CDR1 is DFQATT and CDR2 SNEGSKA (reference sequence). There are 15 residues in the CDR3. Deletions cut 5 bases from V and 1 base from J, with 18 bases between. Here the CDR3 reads CSAPNLTYPSYEQYF. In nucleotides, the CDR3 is TGCAGTGCTCCCAATTTGACTTATCCTTCCTACGAGCAGTACTTC.

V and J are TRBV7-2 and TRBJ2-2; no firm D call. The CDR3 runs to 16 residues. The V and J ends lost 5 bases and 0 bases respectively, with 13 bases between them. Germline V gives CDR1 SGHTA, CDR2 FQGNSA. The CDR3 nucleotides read TGTGCCAGCAGCCCCCCGGGCTTCGCGAACACCGGGGAGCTGTTTTTT. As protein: CASSPPGFANTGELFF. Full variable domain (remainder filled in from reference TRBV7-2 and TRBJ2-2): GAGVSQSPSNKVTEKGKDVELRCDPISGHTALYWYRQSLGQGLEFLIYFQGNSAPDKSGLPSDRFSAERTGGSVSTLTIQRTQQEDSAVYLCASSPPGFANTGELFFGEGSRLTVL.

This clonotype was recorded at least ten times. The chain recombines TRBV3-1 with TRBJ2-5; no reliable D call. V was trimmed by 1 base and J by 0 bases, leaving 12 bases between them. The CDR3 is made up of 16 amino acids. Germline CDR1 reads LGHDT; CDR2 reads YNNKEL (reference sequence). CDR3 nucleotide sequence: TGTGCCAGCAGCCAAGGGATCGGACGGAACCAAGAGACCCAGTACTTC. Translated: CASSQGIGRNQETQYF.

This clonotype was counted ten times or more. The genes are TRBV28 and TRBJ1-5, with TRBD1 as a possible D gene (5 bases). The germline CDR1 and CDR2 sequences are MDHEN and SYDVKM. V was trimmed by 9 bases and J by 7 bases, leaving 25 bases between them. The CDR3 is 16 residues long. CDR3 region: CASLAVGQGVGQPQHF. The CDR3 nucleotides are TGTGCCAGTCTAGCGGTTGGGCAGGGTGTGGGCCAGCCCCAGCATTTT.

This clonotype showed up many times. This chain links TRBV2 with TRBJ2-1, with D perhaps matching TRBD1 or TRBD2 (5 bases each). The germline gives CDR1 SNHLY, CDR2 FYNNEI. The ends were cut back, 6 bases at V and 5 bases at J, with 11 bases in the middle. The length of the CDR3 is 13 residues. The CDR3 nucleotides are TGTGCCAGCAGCTCTGTGGGGGACAATGAGCAGTTCTTC. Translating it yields CASSSVGDNEQFF.

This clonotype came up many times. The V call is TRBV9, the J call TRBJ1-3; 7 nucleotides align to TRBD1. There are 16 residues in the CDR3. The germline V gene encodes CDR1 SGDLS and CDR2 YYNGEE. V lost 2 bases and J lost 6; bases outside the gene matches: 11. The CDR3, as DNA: TGTGCCAGCAGCGTTACAGGGGCGCCTTTGGTAAACACCATATATTTT. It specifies CASSVTGAPLVNTIYF.

The CDR3: CSVELSGDKYTEAFF. The DNA for the CDR3 is TGCAGCGTTGAATTGTCGGGGGATAAGTACACTGAAGCTTTCTTT. This chain uses TRBV29-1 with TRBJ1-1; possibly TRBD1 for D (5 bases). CDR3 length: 15 amino acids. CDR1 is SQVTM, CDR2 ANQGSEA, per germline. V was shortened by 2 bases and J by 3 bases, with 16 bases between the two germline ends.

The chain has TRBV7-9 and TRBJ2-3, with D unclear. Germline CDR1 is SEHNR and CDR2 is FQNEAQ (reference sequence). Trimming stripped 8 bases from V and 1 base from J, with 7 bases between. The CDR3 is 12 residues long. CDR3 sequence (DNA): TGTGCCAGCTGCTCCCGCACAGATACGCAGTATTTT. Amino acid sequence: CASCSRTDTQYF.

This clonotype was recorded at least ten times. The CDR3 nucleotides are TGTGCCAGCACCGAGGGAGGCCGGGCAGGGGATACGCAGTATTTT. It is translated as CASTEGGRAGDTQYF. The chain has TRBV6-1 and TRBJ2-3; possibly TRBD2 for D (6 bases). V shed 7 bases and J shed 6 bases, with 20 bases lying between them. Germline loops: CDR1 MNHNS, CDR2 SASEGT. The CDR3 sequence is 15 residues long.

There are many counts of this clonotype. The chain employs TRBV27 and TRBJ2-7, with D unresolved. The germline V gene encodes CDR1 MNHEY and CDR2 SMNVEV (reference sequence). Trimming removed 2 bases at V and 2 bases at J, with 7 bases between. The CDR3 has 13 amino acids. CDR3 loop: CASSLGKTYEQYF. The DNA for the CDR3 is TGTGCCAGCAGTTTAGGCAAGACCTACGAGCAGTACTTC.

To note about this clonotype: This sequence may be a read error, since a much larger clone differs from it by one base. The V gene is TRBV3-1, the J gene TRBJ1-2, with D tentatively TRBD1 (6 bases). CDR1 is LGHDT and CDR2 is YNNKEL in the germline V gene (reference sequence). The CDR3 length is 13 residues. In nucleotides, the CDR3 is TGTGTCAGCAGCCAAGGGGGGCGGCATGGCTACACCTTC. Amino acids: CVSSQGGRHGYTF. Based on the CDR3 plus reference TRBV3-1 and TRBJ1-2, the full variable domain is DTAVSQTPKYLVTQMGNDKSIKCEQNLGHDTMYWYKQDSKKFLKIMFSYNNKELIINETVPNRFSPKSPDKAHLNLHINSLELGDSAVYFCVSSQGGRHGYTFGSGTRLTVV.

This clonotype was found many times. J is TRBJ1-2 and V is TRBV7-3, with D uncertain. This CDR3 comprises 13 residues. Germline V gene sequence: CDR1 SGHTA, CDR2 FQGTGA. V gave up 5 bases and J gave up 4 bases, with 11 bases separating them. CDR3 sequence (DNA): TGTGCCAGCAGCCCCTTCGGAGGCTATGGCTACACCTTC. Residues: CASSPFGGYGYTF.

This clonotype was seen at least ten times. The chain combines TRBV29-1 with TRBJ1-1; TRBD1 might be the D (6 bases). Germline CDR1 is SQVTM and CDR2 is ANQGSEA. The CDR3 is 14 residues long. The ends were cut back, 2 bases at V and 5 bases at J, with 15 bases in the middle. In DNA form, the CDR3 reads TGCAGCGTTGAATTGGGGGCAGCGGAGACTGAAGCTTTCTTT. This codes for CSVELGAAETEAFF.

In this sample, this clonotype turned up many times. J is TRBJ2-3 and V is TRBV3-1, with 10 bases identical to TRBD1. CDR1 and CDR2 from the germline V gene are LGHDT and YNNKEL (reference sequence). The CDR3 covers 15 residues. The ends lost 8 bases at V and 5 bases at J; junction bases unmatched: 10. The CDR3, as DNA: TGTGCCAGCGTCGGCCGGGACAGGGGAGAAGATACGCAGTATTTT. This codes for CASVGRDRGEDTQYF.